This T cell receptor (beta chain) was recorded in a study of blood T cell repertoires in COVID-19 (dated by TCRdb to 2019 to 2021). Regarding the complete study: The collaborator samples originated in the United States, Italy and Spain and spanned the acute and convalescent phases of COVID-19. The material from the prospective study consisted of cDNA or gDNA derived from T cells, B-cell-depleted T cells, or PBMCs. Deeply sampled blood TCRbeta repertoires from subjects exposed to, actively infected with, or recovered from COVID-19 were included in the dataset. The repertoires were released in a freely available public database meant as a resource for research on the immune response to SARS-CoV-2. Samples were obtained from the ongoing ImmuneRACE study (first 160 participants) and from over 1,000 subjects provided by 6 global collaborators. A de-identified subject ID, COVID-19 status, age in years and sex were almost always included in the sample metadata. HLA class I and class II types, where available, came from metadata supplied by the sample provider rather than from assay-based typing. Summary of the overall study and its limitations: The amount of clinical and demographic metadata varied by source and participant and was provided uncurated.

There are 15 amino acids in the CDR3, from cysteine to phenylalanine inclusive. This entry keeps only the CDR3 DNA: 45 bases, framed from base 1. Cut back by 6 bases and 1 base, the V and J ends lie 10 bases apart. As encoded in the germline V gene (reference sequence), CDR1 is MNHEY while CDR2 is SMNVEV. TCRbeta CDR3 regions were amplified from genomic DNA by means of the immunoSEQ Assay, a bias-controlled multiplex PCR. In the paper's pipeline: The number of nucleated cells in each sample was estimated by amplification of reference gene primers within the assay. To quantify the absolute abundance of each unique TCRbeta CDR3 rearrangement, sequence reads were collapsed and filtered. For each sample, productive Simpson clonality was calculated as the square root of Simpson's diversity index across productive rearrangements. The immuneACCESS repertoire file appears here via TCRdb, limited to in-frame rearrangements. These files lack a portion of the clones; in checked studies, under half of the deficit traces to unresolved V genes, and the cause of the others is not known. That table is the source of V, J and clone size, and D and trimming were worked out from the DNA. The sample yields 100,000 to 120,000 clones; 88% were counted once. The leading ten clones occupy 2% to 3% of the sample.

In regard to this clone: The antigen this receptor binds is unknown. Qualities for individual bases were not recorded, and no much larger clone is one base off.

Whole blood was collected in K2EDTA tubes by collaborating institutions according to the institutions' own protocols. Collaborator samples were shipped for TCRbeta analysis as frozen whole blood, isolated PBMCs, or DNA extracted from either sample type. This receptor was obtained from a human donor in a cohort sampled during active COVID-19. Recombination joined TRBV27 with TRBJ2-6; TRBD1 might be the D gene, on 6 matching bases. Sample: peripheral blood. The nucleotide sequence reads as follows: TGTGCCAGCAGCCCAACAGGGTCTGGGGCCAACGTCCTGACTTTC. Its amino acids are CASSPTGSGANVLTF.